This entry lists 32 T cell receptor beta chains sequenced from one sample in a study of blood T cell repertoires in COVID-19. Profiled with immunoSEQ multiplex PCR; TCRdb holds only in-frame clones, not every one. The sample holds under 250,000 clones, roughly 83% seen once. The sequenced material came from peripheral blood. The receptors shown here come from an elderly woman with COVID-19, enrolled during active disease.

The rearrangement links TRBV29-1 to TRBJ1-1; D not resolved. The CDR3 is made up of 12 amino acids. The germline CDR1 and CDR2 sequences are SQVTM and ANQGSEA. Trimming took off 4 bases at V and 0 bases at J, with 6 bases between the two ends. The chain's CDR3 is CSVGRMNTEAFF. The CDR3 DNA follows: TGCAGCGTTGGGCGGATGAACACTGAAGCTTTCTTT.

The CDR3 DNA sequence: TGTGCCAGTCGTACGAACCCCGGGACAGCTACCGGTGAAGCTTTCTTT. This translates into CASRTNPGTATGEAFF. The chain employs TRBV19 and TRBJ1-1; 7 positions match TRBD1. The CDR3 has 16 residues. Trimming removed 8 bases from V and 7 bases from J; junction bases left unmatched: 19. Germline CDR1 is LNHDA and CDR2 is SQIVND (reference sequence).

The rearrangement uses TRBV3-1 (or the pseudogene TRBV3-2) and TRBJ2-1, with 8 nucleotides matching TRBD1. This CDR3 has 13 residues. V dropped 1 base and J dropped 14; count of bases not matched to a gene: 7. Germline V gives CDR1 LGHDT, CDR2 YNNKEL (reference sequence). The CDR3 nucleotides read TGTGCCAGCAGCCAAGCCCGGACAGGGAAGGAGTTCTTC. Translation gives CASSQARTGKEFF.

This clone was seen a few times. The V call is TRBV4-3, the J call TRBJ2-6, with D maybe TRBD2 (6 bases). Looked up from germline, CDR1 is LGHNA and CDR2 is YSLEER. The CDR3 sequence is 19 residues long. Trimming shortened V by 1 base and J by 2 bases, and 18 bases separated the two germline ends. The CDR3 loop reads CASSQGDLGGIAGANVLTF. CDR3 sequence (DNA): TGCGCCAGCAGCCAAGGGGATCTCGGGGGTATCGCTGGGGCCAACGTCCTGACTTTC.

The gene calls are TRBV18 and TRBJ1-1; D might be TRBD1 (6 bases). The V gene lost 6 bases and the J gene lost 8 bases, with 13 bases spanning the gap. Germline V gene data show CDR1 as KGHSH and CDR2 as LQKENI. The CDR3 is made up of 12 amino acids. CDR3 region: CASSADRGEAFF. In nucleotides, the CDR3 is TGTGCCAGCTCGGCGGACAGAGGGGAAGCTTTCTTT.

The rearrangement joins TRBV7-2 to TRBJ1-3, with TRBD1 as a possible D gene (6 bases). Trimming cost V 1 base and J 0 bases, with 10 bases left between them. This CDR3 region has 16 residues. CDR1 and CDR2 from the germline V gene are SGHTA and FQGNSA. CDR3 amino acids: CASSLGQADSGNTIYF. The DNA for the CDR3 is TGTGCCAGCAGCTTAGGACAGGCTGACTCTGGAAACACCATATATTTT. Based on the CDR3 plus reference TRBV7-2 and TRBJ1-3, the full variable domain is GAGVSQSPSNKVTEKGKDVELRCDPISGHTALYWYRQSLGQGLEFLIYFQGNSAPDKSGLPSDRFSAERTGGSVSTLTIQRTQQEDSAVYLCASSLGQADSGNTIYFGEGSWLTVV.

The CDR3 DNA is TGTGCCAGCGGGACTCCAACTAGCACAGATACGCAGTATTTT. Translating gives CASGTPTSTDTQYF. This sequence joins TRBV2 and TRBJ2-3; weak D call: TRBD2 (6 bases). CDR3 length equals 14 residues. The germline gives CDR1 SNHLY, CDR2 FYNNEI. With 8 bases removed from V and 0 bases from J, the gap between germline ends came to 12 bases.

This sequence joins TRBV19 and TRBJ1-6, with unresolved D. Trimming left V 6 bases short and J 5 bases short, with 11 bases between. Germline CDR1 LNHDA, CDR2 SQIVND (reference sequence). The CDR3 contains 14 residues. This CDR3 is CASREGSDNSPLHF. CDR3 sequence (DNA): TGTGCCAGTAGGGAGGGCAGCGATAATTCACCCCTCCACTTT.

This rearrangement joins TRBV10-3 to TRBJ1-4, with 8 bases that match TRBD1. With V trimmed by 4 bases and J by 4 bases, 5 bases remained unmatched. The germline V gene encodes CDR1 ENHRY and CDR2 SYGVKD. This CDR3 has 15 residues. The chain's CDR3 is CAISAGQGLNEKLFF. DNA of the CDR3: TGTGCCATCAGTGCCGGACAGGGCCTTAATGAAAAACTGTTTTTT.

V is TRBV6-6 and J is TRBJ2-5; D not resolved. Trimming removed 5 bases at V and 5 bases at J, with 12 bases between. Germline V gene lookup returns CDR1 MNHNY and CDR2 SVGAGI (reference sequence). The CDR3 runs 13 residues. The CDR3 loop reads CASSPIREETQYF. For the CDR3, the DNA is TGTGCCAGCAGTCCAATACGTGAGGAGACCCAGTACTTC.

The J gene is TRBJ2-2, the V gene TRBV6-5; D gene unclear. V shed 6 bases and J shed 4 bases, with 15 bases lying between them. The CDR3 has 15 amino acids. CDR1 is MNHEY, CDR2 SVGAGI, per germline. The chain's CDR3 is CASRIFGQSTGELFF. The CDR3, as DNA: TGTGCCAGCAGGATTTTTGGCCAAAGCACCGGGGAGCTGTTTTTT.

The chain couples TRBV6-6 to TRBJ1-1, with D tentatively TRBD1 (5 bases). The germline V gene has CDR1 MNHNY and CDR2 SVGAGI (reference sequence). Trimming cost V 2 bases and J 6 bases, with 10 bases left between them. The CDR3 spans 13 residues. The CDR3 sequence is CASSYIGDAEAFF. The CDR3 coding sequence is TGTGCCAGCAGTTACATAGGGGATGCTGAAGCTTTCTTT.

The chain recombines TRBV7-2 with TRBJ1-6; D may be TRBD1 (5 bases). V gave up 1 base and J gave up 6 bases, with 10 bases separating them. CDR3 length: 15 residues. Germline V gives CDR1 SGHTA, CDR2 FQGNSA. The CDR3 DNA follows: TGTGCCAGCAGCTTAGTAGGTAGGGGTAATTCACCCCTCCACTTT. Translating it yields CASSLVGRGNSPLHF.

The count of this clone is one. CDR3 protein: CASSLGQWEEETQYF. The CDR3 bases are TGTGCCAGCAGCTTAGGGCAGTGGGAGGAAGAGACCCAGTACTTC. The rearrangement links TRBV11-3 to TRBJ2-5, with D perhaps TRBD2 (6 bases). Germline V gene data show CDR1 as SGHNT and CDR2 as YENEEA. The CDR3 has 15 residues. V shed 1 base and J shed 3 bases, with 12 bases lying between them.

The V gene is TRBV21-1, the J gene TRBJ2-5; the D call in the table, TRBD1, was not verified against the DNA. TRBV21-1 is designated a pseudogene. The CDR3 has 18 residues. DNA for the CDR3: TGTGCCAGCAGCAACCAAGCCTTCTACAGGGTTGGGCAAGAGACCCAGTACTTC. This encodes CASSNQAFYRVGQETQYF.

This rearrangement joins TRBV4-1 to TRBJ1-6; no clear D gene. From germline, CDR1 is MGHRA and CDR2 YSYEKL. Trimming took 0 bases from V and 10 from J, leaving 13 bases between them. The CDR3 has 15 residues. CDR3 loop: CASSQDRSRRSPLHF. The DNA for the CDR3 is TGCGCCAGCAGCCAAGATCGCTCGAGAAGATCACCCCTCCACTTT.

J is TRBJ1-1 and V is TRBV5-1; D call uncertain. The germline V gene has CDR1 SGHRS and CDR2 YFSETQ. The CDR3 consists of 13 residues. V lost 4 bases and J lost 2, with 9 bases in between. The DNA of the CDR3 is TGCGCCAGCAGCAGGGAGGCAAACACTGAAGCTTTCTTT. Its translation: CASSREANTEAFF. The entire variable domain, with the rest obtained from reference TRBV5-1 and TRBJ1-1, is as follows: KAGVTQTPRYLIKTRGQQVTLSCSPISGHRSVSWYQQTPGQGLQFLFEYFSETQRNKGNFPGRFSGRQFSNSRSEMNVSTLELGDSALYLCASSREANTEAFFGQGTRLTVV.

A word on this clone: Other nucleotide sequences from this sample produce the same CDR3. This chain joins TRBV1 and TRBJ1-2; the table's D call of TRBD1 was not tested on the DNA. TRBV1 is flagged as a pseudogene. The CDR3 is made up of 15 amino acids. The CDR3 is CTSSLWDRRQLPPIF. CDR3 DNA sequence: TGCACCAGCAGCCTGTGGGACAGGCGTCAACTCCCCCCCATCTTC.

The chain links TRBV6-1 to TRBJ1-6; D ambiguous. Trimming left V 3 bases short and J 7 bases short, with 7 bases between. The germline gives CDR1 MNHNS, CDR2 SASEGT. This CDR3 region has 13 residues. CDR3 DNA sequence: TGTGCCAGCAGTGAGGTCGAGAATTCACCCCTCCACTTT. Protein product: CASSEVENSPLHF.

This chain links TRBV5-1 with TRBJ2-5; D unresolved. CDR1 SGHRS and CDR2 YFSETQ come from the germline V gene. V was shortened by 1 base and J by 5 bases, with 9 bases between the two germline ends. The CDR3 runs to 13 residues. The CDR3 DNA is TGCGCCAGCAGCTTGAGCCGCTCGGAGACCCAGTACTTC. The encoded protein is CASSLSRSETQYF.

The genes are TRBV11-2 and TRBJ1-1; D ambiguous. CDR1 and CDR2 (germline): SGHAT, FQNNGV. The CDR3 spans 13 residues. Trimming left V 3 bases short and J 5 bases short, with 10 bases between. The CDR3: CASSFFSGTEAFF. The CDR3 DNA sequence: TGTGCCAGCAGCTTTTTTTCGGGTACTGAAGCTTTCTTT.

The chain combines TRBV11-2 with TRBJ1-2; D gene uncertain. The CDR3 length is 13 residues. Germline CDR1 reads SGHAT; CDR2 reads FQNNGV. The germline V and J ends were trimmed by 3 bases and 2 bases, with 7 bases remaining between them. As DNA, the CDR3 is TGTGCCAGCAGCTTCGGTGCCAACTATGGCTACACCTTC. Translating gives CASSFGANYGYTF.

V is TRBV10-1 and J is TRBJ1-5; tentatively, D is TRBD1 (5 bases). Germline values: CDR1 WNHNN, CDR2 SYGVQD (reference sequence). V lost 3 bases, J lost 4 bases, and 7 bases lay in between. The CDR3 contains 13 residues. The CDR3 loop is CASSEGVNQPQHF. CDR3 nucleotide sequence: TGCGCCAGCAGTGAAGGGGTGAATCAGCCCCAGCATTTT.

This clone came up once. V gene TRBV7-9 combines with J gene TRBJ1-2, with 8 bases lining up with TRBD1. Germline CDR1 and CDR2: SEHNR and FQNEAQ (reference sequence). V gave up 2 bases and J gave up 7 bases; unmatched junction bases: 3. This CDR3 is 13 amino acids long. The CDR3: CASSLQGAAGYTF. As DNA, the CDR3 is TGTGCCAGCAGCTTACAGGGGGCGGCTGGCTACACCTTC.

The rearrangement uses TRBV28 and TRBJ1-2; 9 bases align to TRBD1. The germline V gene has CDR1 MDHEN and CDR2 SYDVKM. After removal of 3 bases from V and 8 bases from J, the junction contained 10 bases not matched to a gene. The CDR3 has 15 amino acids. The CDR3 sequence: CASSLGTGTGIGYTF. DNA for the CDR3: TGTGCCAGCAGTTTGGGGACCGGGACAGGGATAGGCTACACCTTC.

Points on this clone: The sample has other DNA sequences that encode this CDR3 too. This chain joins TRBV5-1 and TRBJ1-1; a weak D match, TRBD1 (5 bases). The V and J ends lost 5 bases and 1 base respectively, with 9 bases between them. CDR1 and CDR2 (germline): SGHRS, YFSETQ. CDR3 size: 13 residues. The CDR3 DNA sequence: TGCGCCAGCAGGGGGCAAGAGAACACTGAAGCTTTCTTT. The encoded protein is CASRGQENTEAFF.

V and J are TRBV6-6 and TRBJ1-2; 9 bases fit TRBD1. CDR1 is MNHNY, CDR2 SVGAGI, per germline (reference sequence). The CDR3 runs to 13 residues. J gave up 8 bases and V 5 bases, and 6 bases lay outside the gene matches. CDR3 loop: CASSLGQGRGYTF. CDR3 DNA: TGTGCCAGCAGTCTCGGACAGGGGAGAGGCTACACCTTC.

This clone was picked up one time. The chain couples TRBV19 to TRBJ1-3; unclear D gene. CDR3 size: 15 residues. Germline CDR1 is LNHDA and CDR2 is SQIVND (reference sequence). V lost 10 bases to trimming and J lost 2 bases, with 18 bases between them. In DNA, the CDR3 is TGTGCCACCTCCTCGTGGAGTTCTACTGGAAACACCATATATTTT. Its translation: CATSSWSSTGNTIYF.

V usage is TRBV3-1 (or the pseudogene TRBV3-2) and J usage is TRBJ1-2; D not certain. The CDR3 is made up of 11 amino acids. Germline V gene data show CDR1 as LGHDT and CDR2 as YNNKEL (reference sequence). Trimming removed 6 bases from V and 9 bases from J, with 11 bases in between. CDR3 protein: CASSRGSSYTF. The DNA of the CDR3 is TGTGCCAGCAGTCGGGGAAGCAGCTACACCTTC.

J is TRBJ2-7 and V is TRBV2; no clear D gene. Germline CDR1 is SNHLY and CDR2 is FYNNEI. The CDR3 extends over 13 amino acids. Trimming left V 3 bases short and J 2 bases short, with 8 bases between. As DNA, the CDR3 is TGTGCCAGCAGTGACGCGCAGGCCTACGAGCAGTACGTC. The encoded protein is CASSDAQAYEQYV.

The table lists this clone with a count of one. The chain combines TRBV5-4 with TRBJ1-6; weak D call: TRBD1 (6 bases). Germline V lookup: CDR1 SGHNT, CDR2 YYREEE (reference sequence). CDR3 length equals 17 residues. Deletions cut 4 bases from V and 9 bases from J, with 23 bases between. The CDR3, as DNA: TGTGCCAGCAGCGGCGGGGGGGCGTTAGGTTTAAGTTCACCCCTCCACTTT. Translating gives CASSGGGALGLSSPLHF.

The V and J genes are TRBV4-1 and TRBJ2-6; D is unresolved. CDR1 is MGHRA and CDR2 is YSYEKL in the germline V gene. The V and J ends lost 1 base and 0 bases respectively, with 7 bases between them. The CDR3 contains 16 residues. In DNA form, the CDR3 reads TGCGCCAGCAGCCAAGGCAGGAACTCTGGGGCCAACGTCCTGACTTTC. Translated, it gives CASSQGRNSGANVLTF.